This paragraph covers one T cell receptor beta chain sequence. The entry originates in a study of blood T cell repertoires in COVID-19. Study at large: Italy, Spain and the United States were the sources of the convalescent and acute COVID-19 samples. PBMCs, B-cell-depleted T cells, or T cells provided the cDNA or gDNA that made up the material.

The CDR3 totals 15 residues. CDR1 is SEHNR and CDR2 is FQNEAQ in the germline V gene (reference sequence). V lost 1 base, J lost 3 bases, and 3 bases stayed unmatched. In the source study's methods: Reference gene primer amplification gave estimated nucleated cell counts. Sequenced by immunoSEQ multiplex PCR; TCRdb stores in-frame clones only, minus some. D and trimming come from the DNA, and the V and J calls and clone size come from that table. The repertoire has fewer than 110,000 clones, approximately 84% of them found once; the top ten carry 10% to 15%. Material for sequencing was peripheral blood. This clonotype was sampled from a human donor in a cohort sampled during active or convalescent COVID-19. The rearrangement joins TRBV7-9 to TRBJ1-3, with TRBD1 matching over 7 bases. The CDR3 region is CASSLEGASGNTIYF. The CDR3 DNA is TGTGCCAGCAGCTTAGAGGGGGCGAGTGGAAACACCATATATTTT.